The text below deals with one T cell receptor beta chain. Its target is not known. The sample is drawn from a study of T cells after yellow fever vaccination. Regarding the study as a whole: Only a minor proportion of clonotypes was detected across both CD4 and CD8 compartments.

This CDR3 contains 13 residues. Trimming stripped 5 bases from V and 2 bases from J, with 9 bases between. Germline values: CDR1 LNHNV, CDR2 YYDKDF (reference sequence). TCRdb called the 5' RACE reads again in MiXCR, with one record for every CDR3 protein. The table records 300,000 to 400,000 distinct CDR3 sequences, approximately 12% of them present only once. Sequenced material: CD4+ T cells sorted from PBMCs, taken 45 days after the yellow fever booster vaccination. This receptor was identified in a man younger than 35 who received the YFV17D yellow fever vaccine. V gene TRBV15 combines with J gene TRBJ1-2, with a tentative D call TRBD1 (6 bases). The CDR3 DNA reads TGTGCCACCAGCCCCGGACAGAACTATGGCTACACCTTC. Translating it yields CATSPGQNYGYTF.